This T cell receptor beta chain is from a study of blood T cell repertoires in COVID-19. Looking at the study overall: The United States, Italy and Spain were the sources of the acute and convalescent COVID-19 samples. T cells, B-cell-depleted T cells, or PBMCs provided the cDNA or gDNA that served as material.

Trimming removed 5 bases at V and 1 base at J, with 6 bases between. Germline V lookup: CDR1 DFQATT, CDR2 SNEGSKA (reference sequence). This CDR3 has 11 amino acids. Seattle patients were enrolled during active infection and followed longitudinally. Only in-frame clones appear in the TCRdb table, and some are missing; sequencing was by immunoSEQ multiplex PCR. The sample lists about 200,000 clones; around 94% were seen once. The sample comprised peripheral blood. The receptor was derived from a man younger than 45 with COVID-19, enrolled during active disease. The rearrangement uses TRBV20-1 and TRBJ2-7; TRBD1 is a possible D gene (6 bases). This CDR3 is CSAGQSYEQYF. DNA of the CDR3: TGCAGTGCTGGACAGTCCTACGAGCAGTACTTC.